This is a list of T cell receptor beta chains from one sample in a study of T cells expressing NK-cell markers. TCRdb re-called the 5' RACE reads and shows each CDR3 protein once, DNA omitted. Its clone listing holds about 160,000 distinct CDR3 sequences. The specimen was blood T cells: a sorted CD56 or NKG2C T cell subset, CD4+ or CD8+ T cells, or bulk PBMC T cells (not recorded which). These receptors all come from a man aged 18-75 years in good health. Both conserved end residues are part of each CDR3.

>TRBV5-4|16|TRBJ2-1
CASSLAGGTSIHEQFF
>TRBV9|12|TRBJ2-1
CASSSQAPEQFF
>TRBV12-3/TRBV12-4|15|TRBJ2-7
CASSSTLGGRGEQYF
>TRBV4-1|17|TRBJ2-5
CASSLTEVAGAEETQYF
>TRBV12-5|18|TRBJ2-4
CASGLQPASGGAGNIQYF
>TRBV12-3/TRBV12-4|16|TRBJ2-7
CASSFGIPRYSYEQYF
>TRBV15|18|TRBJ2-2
CATSSTGLAGGPPGELFF
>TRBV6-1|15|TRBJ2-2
CASSEVRDSTGELFF
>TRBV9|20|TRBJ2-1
CASSLGPGTSGAGSYNEQFF
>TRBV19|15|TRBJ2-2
CASSITESGTGELFF
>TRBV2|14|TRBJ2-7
CASSVTGGDYEQYF
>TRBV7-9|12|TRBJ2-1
CASRGTGGEQFF
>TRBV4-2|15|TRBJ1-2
CASSQDPSGYYGYTF
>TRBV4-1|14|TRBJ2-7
CASSPNGQGYEQYF
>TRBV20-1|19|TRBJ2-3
CSARDEWTSGGSPADTQYF
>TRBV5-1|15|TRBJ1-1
CASRYGQAGFTEAFF
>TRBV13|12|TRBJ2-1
CASSSDGVKQFF
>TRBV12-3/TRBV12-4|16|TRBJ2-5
CASSLGGLGRQETQYF
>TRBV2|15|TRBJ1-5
CASRNWGPGNQPQHF
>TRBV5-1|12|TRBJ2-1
CASSSGGNEQFF
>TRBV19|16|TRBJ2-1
CASSIERQGGYNEQFF
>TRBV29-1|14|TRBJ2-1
CSVDPTGYYNEQFF
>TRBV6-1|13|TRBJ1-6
CASSRDAGEALHF
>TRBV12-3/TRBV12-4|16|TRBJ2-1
CASSFRGGRRGNEQFF
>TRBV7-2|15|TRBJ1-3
CASSLEGRTGNTIYF
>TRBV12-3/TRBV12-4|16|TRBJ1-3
CASSSPRSLSGNTIYF
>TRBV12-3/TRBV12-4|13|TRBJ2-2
CASSSGGYGELFF
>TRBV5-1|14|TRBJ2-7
CASSLTTEAYEQYF
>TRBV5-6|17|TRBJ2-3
CASSLEGRTRGLDTQYF
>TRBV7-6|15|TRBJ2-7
CASSQSGGPSYEQYF
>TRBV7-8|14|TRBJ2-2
CASSPGSYTGELFF
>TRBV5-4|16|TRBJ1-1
CASSFPRELMNTEAFF
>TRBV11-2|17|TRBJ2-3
CASSLGAGGFVTDTQYF
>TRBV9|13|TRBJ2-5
CASSVSMGETQYF
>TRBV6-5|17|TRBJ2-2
CASSYSGQGIYTGELFF
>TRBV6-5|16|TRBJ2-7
CASSYQPTTSSYEQYF
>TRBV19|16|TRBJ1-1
CASSMGQGPLGSEAFF
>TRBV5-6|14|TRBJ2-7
CASSTTGGAYEQYF
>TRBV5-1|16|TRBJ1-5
CASSPPLGQGDQPQHF
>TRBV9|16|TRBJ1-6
CASRVGDSSYNSPLHF
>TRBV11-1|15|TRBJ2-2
CASSLGTPNTGELFF
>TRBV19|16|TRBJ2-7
CASSIGISGGGYEQYF
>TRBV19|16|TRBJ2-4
CASSLQGGRGKNIQYF
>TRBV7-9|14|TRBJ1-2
CASSSGQTHYGYTF
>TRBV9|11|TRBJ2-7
CASAYGDEQYF
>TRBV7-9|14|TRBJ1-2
CASSLGSAGRGYTF
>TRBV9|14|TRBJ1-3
CASSVGNSGNTIYF
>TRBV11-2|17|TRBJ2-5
CASSLGQEVGFQETQYF
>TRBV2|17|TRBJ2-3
CASRTNRGGTTSDTQYF
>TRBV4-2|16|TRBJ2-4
CASSQLGPGLDEIQYF
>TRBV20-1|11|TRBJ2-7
CSATQIYEQYF
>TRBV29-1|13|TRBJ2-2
CSVAGLEAGELFF
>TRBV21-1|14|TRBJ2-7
CATSAGDTPYEQYF
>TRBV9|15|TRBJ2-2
CASSPGTLNTGELFF
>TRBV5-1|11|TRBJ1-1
CASNLGRKAFF
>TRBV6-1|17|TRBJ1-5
CASSDRDVRYSNQPQHF
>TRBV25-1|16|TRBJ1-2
CASKGSRDSEVYGYTF
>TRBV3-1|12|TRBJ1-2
CASSQGSKGYTF
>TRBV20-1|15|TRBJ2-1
CSALVGGVNLNEQFF